One and the same sample provided the 9 T cell receptor beta chains below, sequenced in a study of CD8 T cells in ankylosing spondylitis. Broader study findings: Eight highly homologous variants formed a TCR beta motif that appeared characteristic of ankylosing spondylitis blood.

MiXCR, applied by TCRdb to the 5' RACE reads, yields one record per CDR3 protein. The table records 200,000 to 250,000 distinct CDR3 sequences, 5.5% to 7.5% of them present only once. The antigens these receptors bind are not known. Sequencing was carried out using blood, either unsorted or a sorted T cell fraction (not recorded which). These receptors were taken from a male donor with ankylosing spondylitis.

This chain joins TRBV11-2 and TRBJ2-3; D gene uncertain. With 2 bases removed from V and 2 bases from J, the gap between germline ends came to 14 bases. CDR1 and CDR2 from the germline V gene are SGHAT and FQNNGV. This CDR3 has 16 amino acids. DNA for the CDR3: TGTGCCAGCAGCTTACCGCGGCGGAGCTTCACAGATACGCAGTATTTT. Amino acid sequence: CASSLPRRSFTDTQYF.

This clonotype was seen a handful of times. The chain combines TRBV6-1 with TRBJ2-7, with D hard to call. Germline CDR1 MNHNS, CDR2 SASEGT. Deletions cut 4 bases from V and 0 bases from J, with 13 bases between. The CDR3 covers 15 residues. CDR3 in amino acids: CASSGYIDGSYEQYF. CDR3 sequence (DNA): TGTGCCAGCAGTGGCTACATAGACGGCTCCTACGAGCAGTACTTC.

In its sample, this clonotype was seen many times. This chain joins TRBV28 and TRBJ2-2, with TRBD1 matching 10 bases. CDR3 length: 16 amino acids. The trim removed 4 bases at V and 5 bases at J, leaving 7 bases unmatched. Germline-derived CDR1 and CDR2 are MDHEN and SYDVKM. The CDR3 DNA reads as TGTGCCAGCAGTTCCGACAGGGGGCGACGGACCGGGGAGCTGTTTTTT. This codes for CASSSDRGRRTGELFF.

Ten or more counts support this clonotype. The CDR3 protein is CASSQDLGRGVYEQYF. The CDR3, as DNA: TGCGCCAGCAGCCAAGATTTGGGGAGGGGCGTCTACGAGCAGTACTTC. The V gene is TRBV4-3, the J gene TRBJ2-7; 7 bases agree with TRBD2. CDR3 length equals 16 residues. Trimming at V came to 0 bases and at J to 3 bases, leaving 8 bases not matched to a gene. Germline V CDR1 and CDR2: LGHNA, YSLEER.

This clonotype came up many times. The V and J genes are TRBV4-1 and TRBJ1-5; 7 bases match TRBD1. Per the germline V gene, CDR1 is MGHRA and CDR2 is YSYEKL. This CDR3 is 16 amino acids long. The V gene end was trimmed by 4 bases and the J gene end by 4 bases; junction bases not matched to a gene: 10. Written as DNA, the CDR3 is TGCGCCAGCAGCCGTTCCGGGACAGCCACAAATCAGCCCCAGCATTTT. Its protein is CASSRSGTATNQPQHF.

This clonotype occurred many times. The chain has TRBV5-1 and TRBJ1-1; 7 bases line up with TRBD1. With V trimmed by 3 bases and J by 4 bases, 6 bases remained unmatched. Germline values: CDR1 SGHRS, CDR2 YFSETQ. The CDR3 totals 14 residues. Here the CDR3 DNA reads TGCGCCAGCAGCTCGACAGGGATCGGCACTGAAGCTTTCTTT. This encodes CASSSTGIGTEAFF.

This clonotype has at least ten counts. The rearrangement joins TRBV5-1 to TRBJ1-1, with 9 bases matching TRBD1. Germline V gives CDR1 SGHRS, CDR2 YFSETQ. Trimming cost V 4 bases and J 6 bases; bases outside gene matches: 10. This CDR3 is 15 amino acids long. The CDR3 sequence is CASSPRDRERAEAFF. Written as DNA, the CDR3 is TGCGCCAGCAGCCCACGGGACAGGGAAAGGGCTGAAGCTTTCTTT.

This clonotype was counted ten times or more. V usage is TRBV5-8 and J usage is TRBJ2-3; 7 positions match TRBD1. This CDR3 is built from 15 residues. V gave up 4 bases and J gave up 5 bases; unmatched junction bases: 10. Looked up from germline, CDR1 is SGHTS and CDR2 is YDEGEE. CDR3 sequence reads: CASSPGQRPGDTQYF. The CDR3 DNA is TGTGCCAGCAGCCCGGGACAGCGGCCAGGAGATACGCAGTATTTT.

This clonotype occurred many times. The chain recombines TRBV4-3 with TRBJ2-1; TRBD2 matches 7 bases. This CDR3 comprises 14 residues. Germline V gives CDR1 LGHNA, CDR2 YSLEER. After removal of 4 bases from V and 7 bases from J, the junction contained 7 bases not matched to a gene. CDR3 sequence (DNA): TGCGCCAGCAGCCCTGACCCGGGGGGTAATGAGCAGTTCTTC. This gives the protein CASSPDPGGNEQFF.